A selection of T cell receptor beta chains follows, all from one sample in a study of T cell responses to AZD1222 COVID-19 vaccine. Sequenced by immunoSEQ multiplex PCR; TCRdb stores in-frame clones only, minus some. The sample shows over 60,000 clones, about nine tenths of them seen only once. Sequencing used peripheral blood, obtained on day 0 of AZD1222 vaccination. The receptors originated from an adult in good health. Each CDR3 is given with its conserved first and last residue. D genes are given only for firm matches. The size field is filled for only some rows; it gives once, few, many or a size class.

cdr3_length	clone_size	j_call	d_call	v_call	cdr3_nt	cdr3_aa
14	NA	TRBJ1-2	TRBD1	TRBV29-1	TGCAGCGTCGAGGGACAGGCCCTCGCCTATGGCTACACCTTC	CSVEGQALAYGYTF
14	NA	TRBJ2-3	NA	TRBV11-2	TGTGCCAGCAGCTTAGCGGTTTTCACAGATACGCAGTATTTT	CASSLAVFTDTQYF
14	NA	TRBJ2-5	NA	TRBV28	TGTGCCAGCAGTGGGCGCATGGGCGAGGAGACCCAGTACTTC	CASSGRMGEETQYF
13	few	TRBJ2-2	TRBD2	TRBV30	TGTGCCTGGAGTACTAGCGGCACCGGGGAGCTGTTTTTT	CAWSTSGTGELFF
15	few	TRBJ2-2	TRBD1	TRBV6-4	TGTGCCAGCAGCCGACAGGGGGACGGCACCGGGGAGCTGTTTTTT	CASSRQGDGTGELFF
13	NA	TRBJ1-1	TRBD1	TRBV7-9	TGTGCCAGCAGCTCGACAGGGTTGACTGAAGCTTTCTTT	CASSSTGLTEAFF
15	few	TRBJ1-3	NA	TRBV5-8	TGTGCCAGCAGCTTGGCACGGAGCTCTGGAAACACCATATATTTT	CASSLARSSGNTIYF
16	NA	TRBJ2-7	TRBD2	TRBV28	TGTGCCAGCAGTTATGACCTCCGGGAGGGGAAGTACGAGCAGTACTTC	CASSYDLREGKYEQYF
14	NA	TRBJ2-7	TRBD1	TRBV14	TGTGCCAGCAGCACCCGGACAGGAGTCTACGAGCAGTACTTC	CASSTRTGVYEQYF
13	once	TRBJ1-5	NA	TRBV19	TGTGCCAGTAGTGGGGAGGGCACTCAGCCCCAGCATTTT	CASSGEGTQPQHF
15	NA	TRBJ2-7	TRBD2	TRBV11-2	TGTGCCAGCAGCATACGGACTAGCGGGGACTACGAGCAGTACTTC	CASSIRTSGDYEQYF
13	once	TRBJ2-7	TRBD2	TRBV6-1	TGTGCCAGCAGTGAACCGGGGAGGGACGAGCAGTACTTC	CASSEPGRDEQYF
20	medium-sized	TRBJ1-4	NA	TRBV3-1/TRBV3-2	TGTGCCAGCAGCCAAGATCGGTTCGGTTTCTCGGGTCCGGCTAATGAAAAACTGTTTTTT	CASSQDRFGFSGPANEKLFF
14	NA	TRBJ1-2	NA	TRBV9	TGTGCCAGCAGCGTAGATGTAGGTGCGGAAGGCTACACCTTC	CASSVDVGAEGYTF
14	NA	TRBJ2-3	NA	TRBV2	TGTGCCAGCAGGATCGGCGGAAGCACAGATACGCAGTATTTT	CASRIGGSTDTQYF
15	NA	TRBJ1-2	NA	TRBV6-5	TGTGCCAGCAGAGACAGCTTCCAAGCTAACTATGGCTACACCTTC	CASRDSFQANYGYTF
14	NA	TRBJ1-2	NA	TRBV5-1	TGCGCCAGCAGCTTGGTATCGACTAACTATGGCTACACCTTC	CASSLVSTNYGYTF
21	NA	TRBJ2-7	TRBD1	TRBV19	TGTGCCAGTAGTACTCCTCCCCGAGACAGGGGGCTCCTCATGACCTACTACGAGCAGTACTTC	CASSTPPRDRGLLMTYYEQYF
15	NA	TRBJ1-1	TRBD1	TRBV2	TGTGCCAGCAGGGGACAGGGGGCTATACGGGCTGAAGCTTTCTTT	CASRGQGAIRAEAFF
15	NA	TRBJ1-6	NA	TRBV2	TGTGCCAGCAGTGTAGAGACGGATCCGAATTCACCCCTCCACTTT	CASSVETDPNSPLHF
13	NA	TRBJ1-2	NA	TRBV30	TGTGCCTGGAGTCCGGCCAGCGACTATGGCTACACCTTC	CAWSPASDYGYTF
16	NA	TRBJ2-5	NA	TRBV7-9	TGTGCCAGCAGCGACCGGGACAAGGGACGCGGTGAGACCCAGTACTTC	CASSDRDKGRGETQYF
13	NA	TRBJ1-2	TRBD1	TRBV28	TGTGCCAGCAGTCCTGACAGGGGAGATGGCTACACCTTC	CASSPDRGDGYTF
14	NA	TRBJ2-7	NA	TRBV30	TGTGCCTGGAGGACAGGCAGCGGACCCTACGAGCAGTACTTC	CAWRTGSGPYEQYF
12	NA	TRBJ1-4	NA	TRBV29-1	TGCAGCGCCGAAAGACAGAATGGAAAACTGTTTTTT	CSAERQNGKLFF
11	NA	TRBJ2-7	NA	TRBV20-1	TGCAGTGCTAGGATGACCTACGAGCAGTACTTC	CSARMTYEQYF
12	once	TRBJ2-7	NA	TRBV30	TGTGCCTGGAGTAAGGGACACTACGAGCAGTACTTC	CAWSKGHYEQYF
16	NA	TRBJ1-1	TRBD1	TRBV19	TGTGCCAGTAGTAAGGGGGCAGCAAGCCGGACGAATGAAGCTTTCTTT	CASSKGAASRTNEAFF
15	NA	TRBJ2-1	NA	TRBV7-2	TGTGCCAGCAGCTCCAACCGCCCGGCGTACAATGAGCAGTTCTTC	CASSSNRPAYNEQFF
11	NA	TRBJ1-6	NA	TRBV30	TGTGCCTGGAGTGGGGGTCCACCCCTCCACTTT	CAWSGGPPLHF
16	NA	TRBJ1-6	TRBD1	TRBV5-5	TGTGCCAGCAGTACCCAGGGGGCGGTCTATAATTCACCCCTCCACTTT	CASSTQGAVYNSPLHF
13	NA	TRBJ1-1	NA	TRBV11-2	TGTGCCAGCAGCTTATCGACTGCCACTGAAGCTTTCTTT	CASSLSTATEAFF
14	NA	TRBJ1-2	NA	TRBV14	TGTGCCAGCAGCCATCCCCAGGGGAGAGATGGCTACACCTTC	CASSHPQGRDGYTF
15	NA	TRBJ1-4	TRBD1	TRBV19	TGTGCCAGTAACGCTCAGGGGGCAGGAGGAGAAAAACTGTTTTTT	CASNAQGAGGEKLFF
13	few	TRBJ1-1	NA	TRBV5-1	TGCGCCAGCAGCTTGGCCGGGCAGGGTGAAGCTTTCTTT	CASSLAGQGEAFF
13	NA	TRBJ1-2	NA	TRBV7-6	TGTGCCAGCAGCTTCGGTATTGTTGGTGGCTACACCTTC	CASSFGIVGGYTF
15	NA	TRBJ2-5	NA	TRBV7-2	TGTGCCAGCAGCCCCACGAGAGGGTTACAAGAGACCCAGTACTTC	CASSPTRGLQETQYF
14	NA	TRBJ1-4	TRBD1	TRBV7-9	TGTGCCAGCAGCTTGACAGGGGAGGGTGAAAAACTGTTTTTT	CASSLTGEGEKLFF
14	NA	TRBJ1-2	NA	TRBV7-2	TGTGCCAGCAGCTCGGGGCCGCAGGACTATGGCTACACCTTC	CASSSGPQDYGYTF
15	NA	TRBJ1-1	NA	TRBV9	TGTGCCAGCACCGGTTCGGAGGGAATGAACACTGAAGCTTTCTTT	CASTGSEGMNTEAFF
14	once	TRBJ1-4	NA	TRBV27	TGTGCCAGCAGTCCCGATAGACAAAGTGGGAAACTGTTTTTT	CASSPDRQSGKLFF
15	NA	TRBJ1-4	NA	TRBV7-2	TGTGCCAGCAGCCCTCACGCAGGGGATAATGAAAAACTGTTTTTT	CASSPHAGDNEKLFF
17	once	TRBJ2-1	NA	TRBV21-1	TGTGCCAGCAGCAAAGCGCGGAAGAACGATAAATACAATGAGCAGTTCTTC	CASSKARKNDKYNEQFF
17	NA	TRBJ1-5	NA	TRBV19	TGTGCCAGTAGTCCCCGTCATGGAGGGGCGGGAAATCAGCCCCAGCATTTT	CASSPRHGGAGNQPQHF